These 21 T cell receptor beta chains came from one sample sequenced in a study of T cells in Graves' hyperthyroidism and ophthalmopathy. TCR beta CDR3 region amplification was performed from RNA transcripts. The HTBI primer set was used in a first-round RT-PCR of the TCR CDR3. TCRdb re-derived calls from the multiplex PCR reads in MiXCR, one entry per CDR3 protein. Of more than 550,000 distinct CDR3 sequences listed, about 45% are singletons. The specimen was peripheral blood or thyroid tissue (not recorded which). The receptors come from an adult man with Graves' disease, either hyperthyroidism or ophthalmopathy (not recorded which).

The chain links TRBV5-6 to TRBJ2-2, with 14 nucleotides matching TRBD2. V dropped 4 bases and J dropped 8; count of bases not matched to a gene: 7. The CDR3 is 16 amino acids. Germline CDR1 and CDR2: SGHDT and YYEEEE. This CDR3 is CASSLRLAGGPGELFF. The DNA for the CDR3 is TGTGCCAGCAGCCTTCGACTAGCGGGAGGGCCTGGGGAGCTGTTTTTT.

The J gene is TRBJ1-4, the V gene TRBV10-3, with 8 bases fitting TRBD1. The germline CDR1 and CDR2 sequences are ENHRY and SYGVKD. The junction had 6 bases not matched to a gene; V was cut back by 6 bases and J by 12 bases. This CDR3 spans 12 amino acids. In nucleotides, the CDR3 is TGTGCCATCAGGGCCGGGACAGGTCAACTGTTTTTT. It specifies CAIRAGTGQLFF.

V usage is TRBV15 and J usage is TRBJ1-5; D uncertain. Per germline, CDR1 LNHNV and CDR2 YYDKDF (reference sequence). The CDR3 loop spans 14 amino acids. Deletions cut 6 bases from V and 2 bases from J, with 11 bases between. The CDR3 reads CATRKDGGNQPQHF. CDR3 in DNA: TGTGCCACCAGAAAGGACGGAGGCAATCAGCCCCAGCATTTT.

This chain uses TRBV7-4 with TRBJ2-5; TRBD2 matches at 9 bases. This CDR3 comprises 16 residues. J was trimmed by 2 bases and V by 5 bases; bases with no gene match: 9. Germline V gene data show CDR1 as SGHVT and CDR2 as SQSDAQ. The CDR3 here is CASSVVPRGGQETQYF. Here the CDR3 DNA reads TGTGCCAGCAGCGTAGTACCGCGGGGGGGACAAGAGACCCAGTACTTC.

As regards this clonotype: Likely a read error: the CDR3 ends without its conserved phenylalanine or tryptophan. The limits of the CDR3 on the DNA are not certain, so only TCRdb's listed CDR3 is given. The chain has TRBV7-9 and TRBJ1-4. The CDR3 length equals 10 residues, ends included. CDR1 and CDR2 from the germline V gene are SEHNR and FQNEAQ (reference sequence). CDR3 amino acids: CASSLDGAAY.

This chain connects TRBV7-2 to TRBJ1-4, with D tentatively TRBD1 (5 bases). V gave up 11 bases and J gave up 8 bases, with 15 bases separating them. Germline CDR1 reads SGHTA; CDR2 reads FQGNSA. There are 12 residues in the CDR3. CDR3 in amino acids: CALPGYREKLFF. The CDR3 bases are TGTGCCCTTCCGGGTTACAGGGAAAAACTGTTTTTT.

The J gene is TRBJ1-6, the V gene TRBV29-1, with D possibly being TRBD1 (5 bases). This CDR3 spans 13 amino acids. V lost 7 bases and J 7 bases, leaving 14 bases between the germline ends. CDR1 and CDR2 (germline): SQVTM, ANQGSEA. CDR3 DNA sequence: TGCAGCGCCGGACCTGGGGGAAATTCACCCCTCCACTTT. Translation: CSAGPGGNSPLHF. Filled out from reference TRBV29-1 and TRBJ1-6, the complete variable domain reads SAVISQKPSRDICQRGTSLTIQCQVDSQVTMMFWYRQQPGQSLTLIATANQGSEATYESGFVIDKFPISRPNLTFSTLTVSNMSPEDSSIYLCSAGPGGNSPLHFGNGTRLTVT.

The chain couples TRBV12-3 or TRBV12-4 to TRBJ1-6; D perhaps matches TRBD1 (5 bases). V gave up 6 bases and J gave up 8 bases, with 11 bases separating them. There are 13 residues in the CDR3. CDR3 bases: TGTGCCAGCAGACCAGGGCTTGATTCACCCCTCCACTTT. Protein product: CASRPGLDSPLHF.

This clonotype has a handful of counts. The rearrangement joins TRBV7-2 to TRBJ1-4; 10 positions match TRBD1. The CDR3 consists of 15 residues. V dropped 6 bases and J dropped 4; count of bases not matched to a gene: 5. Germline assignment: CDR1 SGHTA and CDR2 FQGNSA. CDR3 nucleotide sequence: TGTGCCAGCAGTCCCGGGACAGGGGATAATGAAAAACTGTTTTTT. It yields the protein CASSPGTGDNEKLFF.

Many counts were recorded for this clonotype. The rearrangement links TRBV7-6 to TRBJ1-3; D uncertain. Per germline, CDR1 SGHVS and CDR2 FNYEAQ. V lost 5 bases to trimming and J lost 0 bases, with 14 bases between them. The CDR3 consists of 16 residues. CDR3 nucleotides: TGTGCCAGCAGCACCAGCGGTTGGGGCTCTGGAAACACCATATATTTT. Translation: CASSTSGWGSGNTIYF.

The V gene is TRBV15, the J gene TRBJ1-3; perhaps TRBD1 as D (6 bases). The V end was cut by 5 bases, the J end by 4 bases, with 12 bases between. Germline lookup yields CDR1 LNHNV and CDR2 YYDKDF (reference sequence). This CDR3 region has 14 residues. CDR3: CATSAARGGNTIYF. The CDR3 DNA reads TGTGCCACCAGCGCCGCCAGGGGCGGAAACACCATATATTTT.

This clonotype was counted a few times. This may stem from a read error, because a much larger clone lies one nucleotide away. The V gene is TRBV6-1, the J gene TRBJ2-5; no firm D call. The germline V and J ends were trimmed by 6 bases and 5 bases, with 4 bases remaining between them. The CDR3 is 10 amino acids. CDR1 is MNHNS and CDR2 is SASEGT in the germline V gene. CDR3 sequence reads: CASRVETQYF. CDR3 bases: TGTGCCAGCAGAGTGGAGACCCAGTACTTC.

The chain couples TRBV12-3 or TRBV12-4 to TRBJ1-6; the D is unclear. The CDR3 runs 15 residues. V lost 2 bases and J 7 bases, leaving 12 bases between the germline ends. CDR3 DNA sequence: TGTGCCAGCAGTTTATTGCGGAAAGTGAATTCACCCCTCCACTTT. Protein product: CASSLLRKVNSPLHF.

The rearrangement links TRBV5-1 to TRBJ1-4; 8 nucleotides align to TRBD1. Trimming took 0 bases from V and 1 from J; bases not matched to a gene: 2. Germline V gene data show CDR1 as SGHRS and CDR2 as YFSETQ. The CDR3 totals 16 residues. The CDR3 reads CASSLADRGTNEKLFF. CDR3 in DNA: TGCGCCAGCAGCTTGGCTGACAGGGGAACTAATGAAAAACTGTTTTTT.

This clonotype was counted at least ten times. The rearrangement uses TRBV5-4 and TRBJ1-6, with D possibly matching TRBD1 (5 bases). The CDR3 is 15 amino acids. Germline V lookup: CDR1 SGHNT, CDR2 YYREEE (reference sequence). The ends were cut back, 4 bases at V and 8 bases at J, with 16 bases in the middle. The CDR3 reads CASSAAGDRYSPLHF. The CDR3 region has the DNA TGTGCCAGCAGCGCAGCGGGGGACCGTTATTCACCCCTCCACTTT.

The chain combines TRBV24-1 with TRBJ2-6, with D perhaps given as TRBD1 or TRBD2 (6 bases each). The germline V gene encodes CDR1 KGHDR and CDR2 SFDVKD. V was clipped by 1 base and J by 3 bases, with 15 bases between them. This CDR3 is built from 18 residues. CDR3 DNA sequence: TGTGCCACCAGTGATTTTATGTCCGGGGGCTATGGGGCCAACGTCCTGACTTTC. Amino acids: CATSDFMSGGYGANVLTF.

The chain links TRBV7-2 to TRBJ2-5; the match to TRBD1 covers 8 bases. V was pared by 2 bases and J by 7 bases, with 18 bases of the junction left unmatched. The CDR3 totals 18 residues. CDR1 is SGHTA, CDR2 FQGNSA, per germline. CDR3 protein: CASSLNVNAGQVGSTQYF. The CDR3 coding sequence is TGTGCCAGCAGCTTAAATGTGAATGCGGGACAGGTTGGATCGACCCAGTACTTC.

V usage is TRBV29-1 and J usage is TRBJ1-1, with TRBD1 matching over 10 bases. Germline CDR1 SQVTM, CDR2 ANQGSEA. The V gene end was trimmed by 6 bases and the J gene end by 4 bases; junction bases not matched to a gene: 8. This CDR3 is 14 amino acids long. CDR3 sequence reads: CSVLPGTGVTEAFF. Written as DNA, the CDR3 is TGCAGCGTCCTCCCCGGGACAGGGGTCACTGAAGCTTTCTTT.

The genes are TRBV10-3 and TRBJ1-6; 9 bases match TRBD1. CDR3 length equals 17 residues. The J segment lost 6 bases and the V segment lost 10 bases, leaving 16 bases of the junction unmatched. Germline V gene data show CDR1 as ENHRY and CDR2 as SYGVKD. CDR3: CASRGTGTGITNSPLHF. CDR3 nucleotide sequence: TGTGCCAGCAGAGGAACCGGGACAGGGATAACTAATTCACCCCTCCACTTT.

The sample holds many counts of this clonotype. CDR3 loop: CSVVAGQANEKLFF. In DNA, the CDR3 is TGCAGCGTTGTTGCGGGACAGGCTAATGAAAAACTGTTTTTT. This chain uses TRBV29-1 with TRBJ1-4; 8 nucleotides line up with TRBD1. The CDR3 is 14 amino acids. Germline V gene data show CDR1 as SQVTM and CDR2 as ANQGSEA. V was pared by 4 bases and J by 3 bases, with 4 bases of the junction left unmatched.

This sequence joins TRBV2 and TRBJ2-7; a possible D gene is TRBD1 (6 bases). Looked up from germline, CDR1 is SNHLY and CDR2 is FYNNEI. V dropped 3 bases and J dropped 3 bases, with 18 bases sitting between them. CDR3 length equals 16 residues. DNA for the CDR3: TGTGCCAGCAGTGAGAGCAGGGGACCCGGAGGCTACGAGCAGTACTTC. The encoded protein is CASSESRGPGGYEQYF.